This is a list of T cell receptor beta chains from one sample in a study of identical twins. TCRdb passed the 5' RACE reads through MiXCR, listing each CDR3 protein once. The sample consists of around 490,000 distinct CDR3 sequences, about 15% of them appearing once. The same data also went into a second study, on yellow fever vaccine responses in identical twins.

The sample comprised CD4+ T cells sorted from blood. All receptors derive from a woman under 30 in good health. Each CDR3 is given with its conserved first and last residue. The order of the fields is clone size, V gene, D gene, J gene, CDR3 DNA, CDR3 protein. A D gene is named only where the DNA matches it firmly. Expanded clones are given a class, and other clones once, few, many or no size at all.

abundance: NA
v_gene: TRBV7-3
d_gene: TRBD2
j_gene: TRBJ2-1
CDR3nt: TGTGCCAGCAGCAAGGGGACTAGCGTCAATGAGCAGTTCTTC
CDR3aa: CASSKGTSVNEQFF

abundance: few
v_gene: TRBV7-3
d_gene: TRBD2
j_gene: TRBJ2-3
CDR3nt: TGTGCCAGCAGCCTTAAGGGGCCCCTGGCGGGAGTGAGAAATACGCAGTATTTT
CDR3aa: CASSLKGPLAGVRNTQYF

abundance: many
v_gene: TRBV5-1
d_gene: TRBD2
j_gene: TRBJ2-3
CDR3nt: TGCGCCAGCAGCTTGGAGGCGGGAGCGCGGGGAGATACGCAGTATTTT
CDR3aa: CASSLEAGARGDTQYF

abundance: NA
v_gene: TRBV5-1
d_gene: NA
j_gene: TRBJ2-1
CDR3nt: TGCGCCAGCAGCTTGTCTAGCTACTACAATGAGCAGTTCTTC
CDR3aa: CASSLSSYYNEQFF

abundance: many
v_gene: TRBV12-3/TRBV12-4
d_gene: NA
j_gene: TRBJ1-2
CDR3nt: TGTGCCAGCAGTAAGGGGGGCCTCTATGGCTACACCTTC
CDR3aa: CASSKGGLYGYTF

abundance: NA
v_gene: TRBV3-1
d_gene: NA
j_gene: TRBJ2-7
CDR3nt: TGTGCCAGCAGTCAGACGCGGTTTGGCGAGCAGTACTTC
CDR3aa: CASSQTRFGEQYF

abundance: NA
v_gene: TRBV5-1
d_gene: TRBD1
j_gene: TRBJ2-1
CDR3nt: TGCGCCAGCAGCTCAAATTCCCGGGACAGCGCGAGCCGAGTCTTC
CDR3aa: CASSSNSRDSASRVF

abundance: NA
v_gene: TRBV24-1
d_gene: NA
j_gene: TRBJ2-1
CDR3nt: TGTGCCACCAGTGATCATGCGACAGTGAACAATGAGCAGTTCTTC
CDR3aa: CATSDHATVNNEQFF

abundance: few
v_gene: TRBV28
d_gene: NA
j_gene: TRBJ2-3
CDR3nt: TGTGCCAGCAGTTTTTCGGGTGCCCCTGATACGCAGTATTTT
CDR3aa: CASSFSGAPDTQYF

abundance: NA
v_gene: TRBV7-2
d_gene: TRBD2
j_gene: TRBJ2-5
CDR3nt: TGTGCCAGCAGCTTTGTAATAGCGGGGGGGCAAGAGACCCAGTACTTC
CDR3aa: CASSFVIAGGQETQYF

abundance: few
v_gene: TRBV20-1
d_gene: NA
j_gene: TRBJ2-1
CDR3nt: TGCAGTGCCTCGGGGCCCGATTACAATGAGCAGTTCTTC
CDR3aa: CSASGPDYNEQFF

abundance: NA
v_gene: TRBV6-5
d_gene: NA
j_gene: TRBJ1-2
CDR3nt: TGTGCCAGCAGTTTCATGAGACAGGCCCAATTCGCCCTCAACTATGGCTACACCTTC
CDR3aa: CASSFMRQAQFALNYGYTF

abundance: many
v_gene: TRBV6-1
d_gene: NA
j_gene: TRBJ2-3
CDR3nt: TGTGCCAGCAGAAGAGGTTTGGGAGATACGCAGTATTTT
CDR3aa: CASRRGLGDTQYF

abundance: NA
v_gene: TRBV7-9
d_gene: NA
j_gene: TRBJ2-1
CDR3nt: TGTGCCAGCAGCGATATAAGGGCCGCGCCCTACAATGAGCAGTTCTTC
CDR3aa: CASSDIRAAPYNEQFF

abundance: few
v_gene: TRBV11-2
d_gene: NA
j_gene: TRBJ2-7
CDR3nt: TGTGCCAGCAGCTTATCCGACAGATTCTACGAGCAGTACTTC
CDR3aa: CASSLSDRFYEQYF

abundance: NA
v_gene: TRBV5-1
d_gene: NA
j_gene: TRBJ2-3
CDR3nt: TGCGCCAGCACCCAGGAAGGTGGTGGAGATACGCAGTATTTT
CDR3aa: CASTQEGGGDTQYF

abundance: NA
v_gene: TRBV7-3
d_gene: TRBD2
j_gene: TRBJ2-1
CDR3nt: TGTGCCAGCAGCTTTCTAGCGGGAGGGCGAAATGAGCAGTTCTTC
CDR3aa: CASSFLAGGRNEQFF

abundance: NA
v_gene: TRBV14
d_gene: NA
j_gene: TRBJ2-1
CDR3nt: TGTGCCAGCAGCCAAAAGGGGGGTTTGGATGAGCAGTTCTTC
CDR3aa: CASSQKGGLDEQFF

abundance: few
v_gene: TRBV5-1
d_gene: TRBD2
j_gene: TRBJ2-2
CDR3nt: TGCGCCAGCACGGCTAGCGGTACGAACACCGGGGAGCTGTTTTTT
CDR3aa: CASTASGTNTGELFF

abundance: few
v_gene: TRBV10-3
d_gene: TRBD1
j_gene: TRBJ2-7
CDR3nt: TGTGCCATCGGGCCATCCGGGACAGGGAAGTCGGGCGAGCAGTACTTC
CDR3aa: CAIGPSGTGKSGEQYF

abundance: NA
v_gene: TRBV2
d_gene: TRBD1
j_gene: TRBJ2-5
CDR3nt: TGTGCCAGCAGTCCGTCTCGACAGGGGAGAGAGACCCAGTACTTC
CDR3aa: CASSPSRQGRETQYF

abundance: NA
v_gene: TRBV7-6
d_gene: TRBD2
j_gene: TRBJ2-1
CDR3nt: TGTGCCAGCAGTCCATCGGGAGGCGACGTAGCGGGAGCTACCTACAATGAGCAGTTCTTC
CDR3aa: CASSPSGGDVAGATYNEQFF

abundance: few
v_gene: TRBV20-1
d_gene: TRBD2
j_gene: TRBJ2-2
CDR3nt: TGCAGTGCCGGGAGGGGGGGGCGTATCGGGGAGCTGTTTTTT
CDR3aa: CSAGRGGRIGELFF

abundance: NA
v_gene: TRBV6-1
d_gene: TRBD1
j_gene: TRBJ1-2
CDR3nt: TGTGCCAGCTTTTCTAGTGGTACCACAGGGGCCTATAACTATGGCTACACCTTC
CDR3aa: CASFSSGTTGAYNYGYTF

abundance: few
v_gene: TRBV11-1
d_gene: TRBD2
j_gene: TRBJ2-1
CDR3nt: TGTGCCAGCAGCTTAGTGGGCAGGGTGAAAGCGGGAGATATCTACAATGAGCAGTTCTTC
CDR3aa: CASSLVGRVKAGDIYNEQFF

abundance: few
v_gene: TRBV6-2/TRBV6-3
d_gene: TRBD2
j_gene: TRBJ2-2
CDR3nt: TGTGCCAGCAGTTACTCGAAGTTCCCTGGTGTCGGGGGGAAGGGGCACACCGGGGAGCTGTTTTTT
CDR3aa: CASSYSKFPGVGGKGHTGELFF

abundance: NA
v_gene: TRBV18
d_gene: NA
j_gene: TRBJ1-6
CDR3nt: TGTGCCAGCTCACCACTGTCGCTGAATAATTCACCCCTCCACTTT
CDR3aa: CASSPLSLNNSPLHF

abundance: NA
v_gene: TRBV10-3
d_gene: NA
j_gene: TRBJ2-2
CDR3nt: TGTGCCATCAGCCCTTTAGCGAACACCGGGGAGCTGTTTTTT
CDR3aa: CAISPLANTGELFF

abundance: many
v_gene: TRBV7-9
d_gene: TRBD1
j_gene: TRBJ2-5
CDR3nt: TGTGCCAGCAGCTTAGGGGACAGCTACCAAGAGACCCAGTACTTC
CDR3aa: CASSLGDSYQETQYF

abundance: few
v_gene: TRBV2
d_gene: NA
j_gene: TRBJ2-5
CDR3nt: TGTGCCAGCAGTGAAAACGTGGTGGGGCTGGAGACCCAGTACTTC
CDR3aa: CASSENVVGLETQYF

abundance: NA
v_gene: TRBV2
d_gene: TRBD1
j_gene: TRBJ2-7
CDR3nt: TGTGCCAGCAGGCCGGACAGGGGAGCATACGAGCAGTACTTC
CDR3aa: CASRPDRGAYEQYF

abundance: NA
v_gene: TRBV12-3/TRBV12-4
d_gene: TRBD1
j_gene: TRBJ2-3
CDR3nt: TGTGCCAGCAGTCCCAACTGGGACAGACCTAGCACAGATACGCAGTATTTT
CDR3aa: CASSPNWDRPSTDTQYF

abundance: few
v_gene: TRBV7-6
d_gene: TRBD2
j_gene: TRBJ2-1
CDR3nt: TGTGCCAGCAGTAGCGGGTTTTTCGGTGAGCAGTTCTTC
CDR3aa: CASSSGFFGEQFF

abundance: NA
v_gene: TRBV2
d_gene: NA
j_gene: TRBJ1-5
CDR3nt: TGTGCCAGCAGGGAAGACCCCAATCAGCCCCAGCATTTT
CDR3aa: CASREDPNQPQHF

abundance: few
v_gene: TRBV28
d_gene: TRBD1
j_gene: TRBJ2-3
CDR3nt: TGTGCCAGCAACAAGGGACAGGGCCCCGGTACGCAGTATTTT
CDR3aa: CASNKGQGPGTQYF

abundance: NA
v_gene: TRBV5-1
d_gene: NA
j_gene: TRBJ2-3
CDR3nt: TGCGCCAGCTCAGGGAGGTGGGGAGTAGCAGATACGCAGTATTTT
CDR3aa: CASSGRWGVADTQYF

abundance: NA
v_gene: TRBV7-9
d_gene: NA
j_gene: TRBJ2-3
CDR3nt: TGTGCCAGCAGCTCGCCGGGACTCCAAAGGATCACAGATACGCAGTATTTT
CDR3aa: CASSSPGLQRITDTQYF

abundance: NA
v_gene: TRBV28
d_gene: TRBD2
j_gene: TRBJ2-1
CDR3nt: TGTGCCAGCAGCTATACCCTAGCGGGACAGTACAATGAGCAGTTCTTC
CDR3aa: CASSYTLAGQYNEQFF

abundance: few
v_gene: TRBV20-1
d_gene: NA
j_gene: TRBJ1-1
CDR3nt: TGCAGTGCTAGTGTGGGACATCAGAACACTGAAGCTTTCTTT
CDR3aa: CSASVGHQNTEAFF

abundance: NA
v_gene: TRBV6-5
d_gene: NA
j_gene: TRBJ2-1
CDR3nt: TGTGCCAGCAGTTACAGGGGATTCGGGTACAATGAGCAGTTCTTC
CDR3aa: CASSYRGFGYNEQFF

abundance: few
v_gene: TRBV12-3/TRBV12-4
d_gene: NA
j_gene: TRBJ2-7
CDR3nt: TGTGCCAGCAGTAACCGGGACACATCCTACGAGCAGTACTTC
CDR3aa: CASSNRDTSYEQYF

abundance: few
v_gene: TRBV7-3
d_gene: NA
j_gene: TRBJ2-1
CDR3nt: TGTGCCAGCAGCTTAAATGTAGGGGCGAGGGACGGGCAGTTCTTC
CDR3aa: CASSLNVGARDGQFF

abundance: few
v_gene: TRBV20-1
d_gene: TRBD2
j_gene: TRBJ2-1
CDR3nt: TGCAGTGCTACAGTGGCTAGCGGGAAAAACAATGAGCAGTTCTTC
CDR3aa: CSATVASGKNNEQFF

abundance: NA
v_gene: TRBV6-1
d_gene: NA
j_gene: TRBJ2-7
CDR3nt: TGTGCCAGCAGTGAACAGGCAGGGATCTACGAGCAGTACTTC
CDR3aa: CASSEQAGIYEQYF

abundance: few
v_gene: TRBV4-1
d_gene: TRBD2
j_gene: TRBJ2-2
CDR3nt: TGCGCCAGCAGCCACTGGACTAGCGGGAGGGACTATACCGGGGAGCTGTTTTTT
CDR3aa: CASSHWTSGRDYTGELFF

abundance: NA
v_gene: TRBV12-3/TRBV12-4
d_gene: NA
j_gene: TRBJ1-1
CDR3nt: TGTGCCAGCAGTCCGTCTCGGAGAATGAACACTGAAGCTTTCTTT
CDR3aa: CASSPSRRMNTEAFF

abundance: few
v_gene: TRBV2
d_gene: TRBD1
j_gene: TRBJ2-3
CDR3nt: TGTGCCAGCAGTAGGAGCAACCGGGACAGGGGAACAGATACGCAGTATTTT
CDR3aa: CASSRSNRDRGTDTQYF

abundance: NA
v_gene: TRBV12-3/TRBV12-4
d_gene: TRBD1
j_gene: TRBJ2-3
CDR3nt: TGTGCCAGCAGTTCCCGGGACAGCTATACGCAGTATTTT
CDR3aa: CASSSRDSYTQYF

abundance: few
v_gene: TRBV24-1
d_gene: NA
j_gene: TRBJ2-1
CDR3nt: TGTGCCACCAGTGTTGGGTCGGGAGCCTACAATGAGCAGTTCTTC
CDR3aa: CATSVGSGAYNEQFF

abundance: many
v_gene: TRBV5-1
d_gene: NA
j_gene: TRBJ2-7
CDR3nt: TGCGCCAGCAGCGAGAATGTGGGACAAACCTACGAGCAGTACTTC
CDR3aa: CASSENVGQTYEQYF

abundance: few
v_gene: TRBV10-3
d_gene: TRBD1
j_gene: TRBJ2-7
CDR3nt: TGTGCCATCAGTGCCGGGACAGGAAATTACGAGCAGTACTTC
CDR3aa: CAISAGTGNYEQYF

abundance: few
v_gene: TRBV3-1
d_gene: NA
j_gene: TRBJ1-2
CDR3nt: TGTGCCAGCAGCCAAGATCTGATTTCGACCTATGGCTACACCTTC
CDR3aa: CASSQDLISTYGYTF

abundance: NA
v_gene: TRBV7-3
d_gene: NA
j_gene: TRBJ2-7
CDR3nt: TGTGCCAGCAGCGCCGGGGAGGCTCCCTACGAGCAGTACTTC
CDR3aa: CASSAGEAPYEQYF

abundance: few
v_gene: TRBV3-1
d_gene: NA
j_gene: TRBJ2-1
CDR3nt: TGTGCCAGCAGCCAAGCGTACGGGAGTATCTACAATGAGCAGTTCTTC
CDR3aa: CASSQAYGSIYNEQFF